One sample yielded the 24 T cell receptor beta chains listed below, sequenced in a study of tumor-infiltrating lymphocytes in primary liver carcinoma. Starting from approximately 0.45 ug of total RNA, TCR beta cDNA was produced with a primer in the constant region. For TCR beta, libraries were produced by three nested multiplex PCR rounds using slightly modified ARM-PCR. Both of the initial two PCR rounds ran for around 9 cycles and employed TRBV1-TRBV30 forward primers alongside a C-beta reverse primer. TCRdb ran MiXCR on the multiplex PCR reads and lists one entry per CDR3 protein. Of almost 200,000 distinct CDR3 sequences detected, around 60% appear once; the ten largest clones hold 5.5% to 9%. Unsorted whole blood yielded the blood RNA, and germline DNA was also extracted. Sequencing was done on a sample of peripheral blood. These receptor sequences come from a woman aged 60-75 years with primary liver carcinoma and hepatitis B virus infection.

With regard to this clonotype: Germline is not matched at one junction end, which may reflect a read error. CDR3 region: CDSSQGWGQASGGFTF. The CDR3 DNA is TGCGACAGCAGCCAAGGCTGGGGACAGGCCTCGGGGGGCTTCACCTTC. J is TRBJ1-2 and V is TRBV4-1; 8 bases line up with TRBD1. The CDR3 sequence is 16 residues long. The germline CDR1 and CDR2 sequences are MGHRA and YSYEKL.

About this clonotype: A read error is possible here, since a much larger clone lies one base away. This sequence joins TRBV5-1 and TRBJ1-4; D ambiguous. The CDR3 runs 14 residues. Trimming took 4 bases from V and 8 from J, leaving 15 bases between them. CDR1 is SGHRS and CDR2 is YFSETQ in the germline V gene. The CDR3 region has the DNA TGCGCCAGCAGCGACGGACCTCCTTACGAAAAACTGTTTTTT. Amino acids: CASSDGPPYEKLFF.

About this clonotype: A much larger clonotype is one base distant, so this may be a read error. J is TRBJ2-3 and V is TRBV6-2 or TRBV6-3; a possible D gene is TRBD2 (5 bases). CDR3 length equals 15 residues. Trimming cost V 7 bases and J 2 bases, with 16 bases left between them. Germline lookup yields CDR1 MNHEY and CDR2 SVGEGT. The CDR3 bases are TGTGCCAGCACCTTTAGACTATCAAACACAGATACGCAGTATTTT. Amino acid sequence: CASTFRLSNTDTQYF.

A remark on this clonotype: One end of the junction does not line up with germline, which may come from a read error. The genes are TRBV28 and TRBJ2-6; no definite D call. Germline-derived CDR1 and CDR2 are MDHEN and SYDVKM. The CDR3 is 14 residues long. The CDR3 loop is CASSPDPGVNVLTF. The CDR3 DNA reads TGTGCCAGCAGCCCTGATCCTGGGGTCAACGTCCTGACTTTC.

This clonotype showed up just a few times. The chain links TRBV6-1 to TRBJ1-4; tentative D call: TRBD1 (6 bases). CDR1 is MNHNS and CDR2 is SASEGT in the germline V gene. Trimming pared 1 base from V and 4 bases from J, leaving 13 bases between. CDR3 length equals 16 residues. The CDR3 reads CASSEVGQGINEKLFF. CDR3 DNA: TGTGCCAGCAGTGAAGTCGGTCAGGGGATTAATGAAAAACTGTTTTTT.

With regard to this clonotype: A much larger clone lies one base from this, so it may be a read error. The chain's CDR3 is CSSSFGRENTEAFF. The CDR3, as DNA: TGTTCCAGCAGTTTCGGACGGGAGAACACTGAAGCTTTCTTT. This chain connects TRBV6-6 to TRBJ1-1; D gene ambiguous. This CDR3 has 14 residues. Per the germline V gene, CDR1 is MNHNY and CDR2 is SVGAGI (reference sequence).

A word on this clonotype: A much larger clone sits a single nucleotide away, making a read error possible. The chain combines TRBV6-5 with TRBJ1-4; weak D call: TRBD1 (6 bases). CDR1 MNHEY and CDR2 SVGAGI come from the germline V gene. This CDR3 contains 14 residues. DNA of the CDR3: TGTACCAGCAGCAGGACAGAGCAGAATGAAAAACTGTTTTTT. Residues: CTSSRTEQNEKLFF.

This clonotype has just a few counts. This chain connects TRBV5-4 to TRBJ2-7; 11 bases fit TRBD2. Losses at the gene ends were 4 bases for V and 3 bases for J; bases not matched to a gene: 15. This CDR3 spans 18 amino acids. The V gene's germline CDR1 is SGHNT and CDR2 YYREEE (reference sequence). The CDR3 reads CASSLISTSSGRSYEQYF. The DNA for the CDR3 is TGTGCCAGCAGCCTCATCTCCACTTCTAGCGGGAGGAGCTACGAGCAGTACTTC.

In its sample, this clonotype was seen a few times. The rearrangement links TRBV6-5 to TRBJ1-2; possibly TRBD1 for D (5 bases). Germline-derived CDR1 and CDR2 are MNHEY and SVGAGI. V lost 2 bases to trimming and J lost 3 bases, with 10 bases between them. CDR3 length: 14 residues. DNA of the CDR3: TGTGCCAGCAGTTACGGGGGTAAGGACTATGGCTACACCTTC. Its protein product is CASSYGGKDYGYTF.

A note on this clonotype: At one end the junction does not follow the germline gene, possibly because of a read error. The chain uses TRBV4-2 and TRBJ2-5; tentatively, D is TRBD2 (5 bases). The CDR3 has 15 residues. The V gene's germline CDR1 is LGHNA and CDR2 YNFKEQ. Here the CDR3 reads CASSQDETTKETHYF. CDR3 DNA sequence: TGTGCCAGCAGCCAAGACGAGACTACAAAAGAGACCCATTACTTC.

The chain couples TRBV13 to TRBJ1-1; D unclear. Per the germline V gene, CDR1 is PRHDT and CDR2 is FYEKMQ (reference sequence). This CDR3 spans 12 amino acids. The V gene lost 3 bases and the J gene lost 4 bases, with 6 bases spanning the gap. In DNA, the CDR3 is TGTGCCAGCAGCTTTAAGGTCACTGAAGCTTTCTTT. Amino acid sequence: CASSFKVTEAFF. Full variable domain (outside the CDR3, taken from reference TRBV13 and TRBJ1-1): AAGVIQSPRHLIKEKRETATLKCYPIPRHDTVYWYQQGPGQDPQFLISFYEKMQSDKGSIPDRFSAQQFSDYHSELNMSSLELGDSALYFCASSFKVTEAFFGQGTRLTVV.

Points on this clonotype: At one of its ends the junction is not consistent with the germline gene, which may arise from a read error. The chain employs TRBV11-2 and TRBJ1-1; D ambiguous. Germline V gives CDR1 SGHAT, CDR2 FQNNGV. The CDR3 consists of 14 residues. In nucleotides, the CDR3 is TGTGCCAGTAGCTCTCTCGACAAGAACACTGAAGCTTTCTTT. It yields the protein CASSSLDKNTEAFF.

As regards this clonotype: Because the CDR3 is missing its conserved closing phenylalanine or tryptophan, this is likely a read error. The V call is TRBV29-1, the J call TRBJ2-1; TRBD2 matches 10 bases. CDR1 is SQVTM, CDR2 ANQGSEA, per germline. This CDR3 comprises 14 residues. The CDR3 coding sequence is TGTAGCGTCGTCGGGACTAGCGTGAGAAATGAGCAGTTCTCC. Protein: CSVVGTSVRNEQFS.

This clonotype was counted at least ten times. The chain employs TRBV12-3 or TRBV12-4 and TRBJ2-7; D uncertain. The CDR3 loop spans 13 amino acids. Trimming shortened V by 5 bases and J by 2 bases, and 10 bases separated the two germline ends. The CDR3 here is CASSRSETYEQYF. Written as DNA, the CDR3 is TGTGCCAGCAGTAGGTCCGAGACCTACGAGCAGTACTTC.

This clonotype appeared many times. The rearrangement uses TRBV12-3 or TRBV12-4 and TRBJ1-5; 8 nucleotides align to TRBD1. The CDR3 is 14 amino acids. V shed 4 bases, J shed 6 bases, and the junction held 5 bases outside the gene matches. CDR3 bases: TGTGCCAGCAGTTCGACAGGGGTAGGTCAGCCCCAGCATTTT. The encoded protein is CASSSTGVGQPQHF.

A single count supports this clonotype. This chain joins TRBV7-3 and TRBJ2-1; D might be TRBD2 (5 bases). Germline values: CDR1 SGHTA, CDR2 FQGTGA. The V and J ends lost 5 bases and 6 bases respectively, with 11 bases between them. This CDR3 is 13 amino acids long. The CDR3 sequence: CASSPSSRNEQFF. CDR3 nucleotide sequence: TGTGCCAGCAGCCCCTCTAGCCGCAATGAGCAGTTCTTC.

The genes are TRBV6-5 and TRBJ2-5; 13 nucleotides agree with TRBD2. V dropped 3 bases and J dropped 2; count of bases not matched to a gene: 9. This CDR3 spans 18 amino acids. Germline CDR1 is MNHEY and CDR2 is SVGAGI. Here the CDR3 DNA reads TGTGCCAGCAGTTATTTTGGACTAGCGGGAGTTTCTCAAGAGACCCAGTACTTC. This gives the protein CASSYFGLAGVSQETQYF.

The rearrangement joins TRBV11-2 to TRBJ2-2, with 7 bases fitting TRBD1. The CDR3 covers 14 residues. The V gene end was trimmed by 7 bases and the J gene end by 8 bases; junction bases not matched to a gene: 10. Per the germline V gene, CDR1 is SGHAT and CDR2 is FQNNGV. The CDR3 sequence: CASIPTDRPGELFF. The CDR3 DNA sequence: TGTGCCAGCATCCCAACGGACAGGCCAGGGGAGCTGTTTTTT.

The DNA for the CDR3 is TGTGCCAGCAGTCGCCCGGGGTCGGGGAGGTCCAACGTCCTGACTTTC. It translates to CASSRPGSGRSNVLTF. The chain has TRBV28 and TRBJ2-6, with TRBD2 as a possible D gene (6 bases). Germline lookup yields CDR1 MDHEN and CDR2 SYDVKM. V lost 5 bases and J 8 bases, leaving 19 bases between the germline ends. The length of the CDR3 is 16 residues.

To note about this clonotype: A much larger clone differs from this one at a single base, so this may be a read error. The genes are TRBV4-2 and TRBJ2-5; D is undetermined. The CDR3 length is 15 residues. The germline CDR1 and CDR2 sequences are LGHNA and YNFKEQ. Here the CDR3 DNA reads TGTGCCAGCGGACGTCGTGGCACTTCCCAAGAGGCCCAGTACTTC. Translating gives CASGRRGTSQEAQYF.

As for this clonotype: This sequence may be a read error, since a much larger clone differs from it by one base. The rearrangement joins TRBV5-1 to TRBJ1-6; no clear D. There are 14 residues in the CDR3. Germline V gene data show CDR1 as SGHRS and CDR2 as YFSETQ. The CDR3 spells CASSSDMGLSPFHF. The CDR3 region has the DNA TGCGCCAGCAGCAGCGACATGGGATTGTCACCCTTCCACTTT.

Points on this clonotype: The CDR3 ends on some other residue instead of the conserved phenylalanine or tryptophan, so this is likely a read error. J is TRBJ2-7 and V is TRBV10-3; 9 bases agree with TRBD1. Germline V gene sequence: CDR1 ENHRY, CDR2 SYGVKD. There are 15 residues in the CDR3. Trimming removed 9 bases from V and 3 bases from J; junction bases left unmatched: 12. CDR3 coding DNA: TGTGCCATTAACCCTAGGGGGACAGGGAACTACGAGCAGTACTTA. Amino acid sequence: CAINPRGTGNYEQYL.

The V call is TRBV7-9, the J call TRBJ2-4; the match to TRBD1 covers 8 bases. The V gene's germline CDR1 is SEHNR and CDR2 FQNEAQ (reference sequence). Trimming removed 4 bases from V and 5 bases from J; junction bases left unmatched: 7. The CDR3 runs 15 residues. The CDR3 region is CASSSGPGGENIQYF. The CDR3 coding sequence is TGTGCCAGCAGCTCCGGCCCAGGGGGCGAAAACATTCAGTACTTC.

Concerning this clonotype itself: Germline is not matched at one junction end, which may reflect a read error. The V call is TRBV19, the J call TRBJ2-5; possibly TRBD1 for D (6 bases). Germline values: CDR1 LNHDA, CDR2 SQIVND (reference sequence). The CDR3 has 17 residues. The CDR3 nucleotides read TGTGCCAGTAGCCCTCGGCCCGGGACACGCCGCCCAGAGACCAAGTACTTC. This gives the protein CASSPRPGTRRPETKYF.